A single sample is the source of the 10 T cell receptor beta chains below, sequenced in a study of T cell responses to AZD1222 COVID-19 vaccine. Sequenced by immunoSEQ multiplex PCR; TCRdb stores in-frame clones only, minus some. The data show around 170,000 clones, around 88% seen once. The starting material was peripheral blood, obtained 28 days after the second AZD1222 dose. The receptors were gathered from an adult who received the AZD1222 COVID-19 vaccine.

This clone occurred a few times. This chain links TRBV11-2 with TRBJ1-1; D gene ambiguous. The CDR3 consists of 15 residues. Trimming shortened V by 2 bases and J by 6 bases, and 16 bases separated the two germline ends. Germline lookup yields CDR1 SGHAT and CDR2 FQNNGV. The DNA for the CDR3 is TGTGCCAGCAGCTTATCCCGGAAAATAAGGTCTGAAGCTTTCTTT. It is translated as CASSLSRKIRSEAFF.

This chain joins TRBV6-5 and TRBJ1-3; 8 bases agree with TRBD1. Germline trimming cut 7 bases from V and 2 bases from J; bases unmatched to any gene: 7. Germline values: CDR1 MNHEY, CDR2 SVGAGI. This CDR3 has 15 amino acids. CDR3 in amino acids: CASNLDRDPGNTIYF. CDR3 sequence (DNA): TGTGCCAGCAACCTGGACAGGGACCCTGGAAACACCATATATTTT.

J is TRBJ2-3 and V is TRBV3-1 (or the pseudogene TRBV3-2), with D tentatively TRBD2 (6 bases). CDR1 is LGHDT and CDR2 is YNNKEL in the germline V gene (reference sequence). V was clipped by 4 bases and J by 13 bases, with 18 bases between them. The CDR3 runs 13 residues. CDR3 nucleotides: TGTGCCAGCAGCCCGGAACTAGGATTAGCGGAGTATTTT. Encoded protein: CASSPELGLAEYF.

This sequence joins TRBV12-5 and TRBJ1-5; tentatively, D is TRBD1 (5 bases). Trimming left V 9 bases short and J 0 bases short, with 12 bases between. The germline CDR1 and CDR2 sequences are LGHNT and FRNRAP. The CDR3 is 14 residues long. This CDR3 is CASSGQASNQPQHF. CDR3 coding DNA: TGTGCTAGCTCTGGACAAGCTAGCAATCAGCCCCAGCATTTT.

The chain recombines TRBV28 with TRBJ1-2, with D tentatively TRBD1 (6 bases). CDR3 length: 16 residues. The germline V gene encodes CDR1 MDHEN and CDR2 SYDVKM. Trimming stripped 7 bases from V and 3 bases from J, with 21 bases between. Written as DNA, the CDR3 is TGTGCCAGCACCCAAGGGCAGGGGCGGGGAGACTATGGCTACACCTTC. Translation: CASTQGQGRGDYGYTF.

V is TRBV7-9 and J is TRBJ2-2; TRBD1 matches at 9 bases. J gave up 3 bases and V 4 bases, and 6 bases lay outside the gene matches. The CDR3 sequence is 16 residues long. Germline V gene data show CDR1 as SEHNR and CDR2 as FQNEAQ (reference sequence). The CDR3 loop is CASSYRQGVDTGELFF. In DNA form, the CDR3 reads TGTGCCAGCAGCTACCGACAGGGGGTTGACACCGGGGAGCTGTTTTTT.

This clone was seen just once. The chain uses TRBV30 and TRBJ2-3, with a weak D call TRBD1 (7 bases). This CDR3 spans 17 amino acids. Trimming cost V 0 bases and J 1 base, with 17 bases left between them. Germline lookup yields CDR1 GTSNPN and CDR2 SVGIG (reference sequence). CDR3 residues: CAWSVLARGRGTDTQYF. CDR3 nucleotides: TGTGCCTGGAGTGTGCTAGCGAGGGGGCGCGGCACAGATACGCAGTATTTT.

The chain employs TRBV7-9 and TRBJ1-3; D uncertain. Germline-derived CDR1 and CDR2 are SEHNR and FQNEAQ (reference sequence). This CDR3 spans 17 amino acids. V lost 3 bases and J lost 0, with 15 bases in between. The CDR3 loop is CASSFGSALISGNTIYF. Written as DNA, the CDR3 is TGTGCCAGCAGCTTTGGTTCAGCACTCATCTCTGGAAACACCATATATTTT.

The V and J genes are TRBV27 and TRBJ1-1; a weak D match, TRBD1 (6 bases). V was trimmed by 7 bases and J by 4 bases, leaving 16 bases between them. The CDR3 sequence is 14 residues long. Germline V CDR1 and CDR2: MNHEY, SMNVEV (reference sequence). CDR3 residues: CASKGWTDITEAFF. DNA for the CDR3: TGTGCCAGCAAAGGATGGACAGATATCACTGAAGCTTTCTTT.

The V gene is TRBV3-1 (or the pseudogene TRBV3-2), the J gene TRBJ2-7; D is unclear. V was clipped by 0 bases and J by 0 bases, with 9 bases between them. This CDR3 has 15 amino acids. The germline V gene encodes CDR1 LGHDT and CDR2 YNNKEL (reference sequence). CDR3 sequence (DNA): TGTGCCAGCAGCCAAGATTCCCAGAGCTCCTACGAGCAGTACTTC. Amino acids: CASSQDSQSSYEQYF.